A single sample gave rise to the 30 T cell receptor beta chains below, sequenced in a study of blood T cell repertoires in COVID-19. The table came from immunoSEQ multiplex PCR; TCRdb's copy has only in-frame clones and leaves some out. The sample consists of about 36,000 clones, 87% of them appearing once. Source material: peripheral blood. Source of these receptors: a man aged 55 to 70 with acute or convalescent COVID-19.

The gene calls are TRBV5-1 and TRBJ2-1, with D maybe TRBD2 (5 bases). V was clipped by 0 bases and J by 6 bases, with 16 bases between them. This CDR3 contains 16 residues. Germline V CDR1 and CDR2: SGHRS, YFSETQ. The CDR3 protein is CASSLAPGAARNEQFF. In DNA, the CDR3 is TGCGCCAGCAGCTTGGCCCCAGGAGCGGCGCGCAATGAGCAGTTCTTC.

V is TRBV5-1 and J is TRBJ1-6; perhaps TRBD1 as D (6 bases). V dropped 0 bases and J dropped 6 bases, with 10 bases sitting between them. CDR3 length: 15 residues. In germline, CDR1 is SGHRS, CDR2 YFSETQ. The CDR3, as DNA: TGCGCCAGCAGCTTGGCAGGGGCCCGTAATTCACCCCTCCACTTT. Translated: CASSLAGARNSPLHF.

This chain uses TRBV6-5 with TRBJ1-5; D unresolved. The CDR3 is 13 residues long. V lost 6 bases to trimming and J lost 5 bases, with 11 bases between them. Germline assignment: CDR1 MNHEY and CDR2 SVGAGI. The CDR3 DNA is TGTGCCAGCAGGTTGCGGCAGCATCAGCCCCAGCATTTT. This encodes CASRLRQHQPQHF.

The CDR3 coding sequence is TGTGCCAGCAGCGGACTAGCGGGAGAAGGGGGTGAGCAGTTCTTC. Translated: CASSGLAGEGGEQFF. This chain connects TRBV6-5 to TRBJ2-1; TRBD2 aligns across 13 bases. CDR1 and CDR2 (germline): MNHEY, SVGAGI. The length of the CDR3 is 15 residues. The ends lost 6 bases at V and 9 bases at J; junction bases unmatched: 8.

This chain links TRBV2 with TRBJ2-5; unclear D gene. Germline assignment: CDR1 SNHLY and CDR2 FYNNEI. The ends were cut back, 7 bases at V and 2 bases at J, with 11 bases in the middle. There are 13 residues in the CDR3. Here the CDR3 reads CASKLGLQETQYF. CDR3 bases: TGTGCCAGCAAGTTGGGCCTACAAGAGACCCAGTACTTC.

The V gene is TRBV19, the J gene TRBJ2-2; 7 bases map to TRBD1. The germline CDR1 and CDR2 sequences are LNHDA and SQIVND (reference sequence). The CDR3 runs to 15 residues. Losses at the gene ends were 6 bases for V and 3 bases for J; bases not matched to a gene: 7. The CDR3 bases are TGTGCCAGTAGCTCGACAGGGTCCTACACCGGGGAGCTGTTTTTT. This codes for CASSSTGSYTGELFF.

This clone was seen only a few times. CDR3 protein: CASSLEGLGWLGTEAFF. The CDR3 nucleotides read TGTGCCAGCAGCTTGGAAGGACTCGGGTGGTTGGGCACTGAAGCTTTCTTT. The chain links TRBV5-6 to TRBJ1-1; D is undetermined. V was shortened by 0 bases and J by 4 bases, with 19 bases between the two germline ends. The CDR3 runs to 17 residues. Per germline, CDR1 SGHDT and CDR2 YYEEEE.

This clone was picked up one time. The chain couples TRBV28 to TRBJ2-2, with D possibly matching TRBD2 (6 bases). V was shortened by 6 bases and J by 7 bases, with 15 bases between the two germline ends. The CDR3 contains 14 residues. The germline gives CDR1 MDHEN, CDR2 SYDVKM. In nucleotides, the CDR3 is TGTGCCAGCAGCAGGGACTCAGGATACGGGGAGCTGTTTTTT. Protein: CASSRDSGYGELFF. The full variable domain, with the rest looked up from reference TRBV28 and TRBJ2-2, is DVKVTQSSRYLVKRTGEKVFLECVQDMDHENMFWYRQDPGLGLRLIYFSYDVKMKEKGDIPEGYSVSREKKERFSLILESASTNQTSMYLCASSRDSGYGELFFGEGSRLTVL.

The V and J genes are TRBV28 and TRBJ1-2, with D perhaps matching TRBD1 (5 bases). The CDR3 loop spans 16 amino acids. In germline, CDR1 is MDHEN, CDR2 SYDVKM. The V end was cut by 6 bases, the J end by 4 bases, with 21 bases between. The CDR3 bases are TGTGCCAGCAGAGAGCCCGGGGGTGGGAACCCCTATGGCTACACCTTC. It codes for CASREPGGGNPYGYTF.

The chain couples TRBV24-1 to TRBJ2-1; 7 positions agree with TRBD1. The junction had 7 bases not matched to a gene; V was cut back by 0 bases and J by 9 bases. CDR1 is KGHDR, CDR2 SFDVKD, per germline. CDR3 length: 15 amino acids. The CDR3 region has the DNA TGTGCCACCAGTGATTTGAAGAGGGGGCACGCTGAGCAGTTCTTC. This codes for CATSDLKRGHAEQFF.

The CDR3 here is CASSLRTDTNYGYTF. The CDR3 coding sequence is TGTGCCAGCAGCCTTAGAACCGACACTAACTATGGCTACACCTTC. The chain uses TRBV5-4 and TRBJ1-2; no definite D call. The germline V gene has CDR1 SGHNT and CDR2 YYREEE (reference sequence). There are 15 residues in the CDR3. Trimming took 4 bases from V and 0 from J, leaving 13 bases between them.

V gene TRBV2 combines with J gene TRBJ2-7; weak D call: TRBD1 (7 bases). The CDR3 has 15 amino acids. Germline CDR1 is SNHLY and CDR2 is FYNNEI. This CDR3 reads CASQRGGTADYEQYV. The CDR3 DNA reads TGTGCTAGCCAGCGTGGAGGGACAGCGGACTACGAGCAGTACGTC.

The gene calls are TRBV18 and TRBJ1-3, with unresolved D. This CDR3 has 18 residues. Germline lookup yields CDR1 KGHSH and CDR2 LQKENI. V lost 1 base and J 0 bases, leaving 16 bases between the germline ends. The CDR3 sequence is CASSPQLGLRASGNTIYF. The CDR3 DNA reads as TGTGCCAGCTCACCACAGTTAGGCCTGAGGGCCTCTGGAAACACCATATATTTT.

The CDR3 protein is CASSAVGQVDGQPQHF. The CDR3 region has the DNA TGTGCCAGTAGTGCCGTAGGACAGGTCGATGGTCAGCCCCAGCATTTT. The chain recombines TRBV19 with TRBJ1-5, with 7 bases identical to TRBD1. CDR1 is LNHDA, CDR2 SQIVND, per germline (reference sequence). The CDR3 sequence is 16 residues long. V was pared by 5 bases and J by 6 bases, with 13 bases of the junction left unmatched.

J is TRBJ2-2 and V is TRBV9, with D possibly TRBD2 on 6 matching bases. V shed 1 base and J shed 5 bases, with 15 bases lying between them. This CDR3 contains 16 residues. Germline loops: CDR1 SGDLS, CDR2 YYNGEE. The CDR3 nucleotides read TGTGCCAGCAGCGTATTTGACGGGAGATTGACCGGGGAGCTGTTTTTT. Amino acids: CASSVFDGRLTGELFF.

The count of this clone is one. The DNA for the CDR3 is TGTGCCAGCAGCGTAGTTAAGGGGACAGGCATCGGTGAAGCTTTCTTT. Encoded protein: CASSVVKGTGIGEAFF. J is TRBJ1-1 and V is TRBV9; 8 positions agree with TRBD1. Germline V gene lookup returns CDR1 SGDLS and CDR2 YYNGEE. V shed 0 bases and J 7 bases; nucleotides not matched to a gene: 11. The CDR3 totals 16 residues. Full variable domain (remainder filled in from reference TRBV9 and TRBJ1-1): DSGVTQTPKHLITATGQRVTLRCSPRSGDLSVYWYQQSLDQGLQFLIQYYNGEERAKGNILERFSAQQFPDLHSELNLSSLELGDSALYFCASSVVKGTGIGEAFFGQGTRLTVV.

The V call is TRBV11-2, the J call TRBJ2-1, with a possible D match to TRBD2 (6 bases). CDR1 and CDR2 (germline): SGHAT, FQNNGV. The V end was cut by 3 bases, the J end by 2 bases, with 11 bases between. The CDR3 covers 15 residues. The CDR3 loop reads CASSFRDSTYNEQFF. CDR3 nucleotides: TGTGCCAGCAGCTTCCGGGACTCAACCTACAATGAGCAGTTCTTC.

This chain's CDR3 is CASSLLAGGQNEQFF. The CDR3 DNA reads TGCGCCAGCAGCTTGTTAGCGGGAGGGCAAAATGAGCAGTTCTTC. V is TRBV5-1 and J is TRBJ2-1; the match to TRBD2 covers 11 bases. The CDR3 has 15 residues. J gave up 7 bases and V 1 base, and 4 bases lay outside the gene matches. CDR1 is SGHRS, CDR2 YFSETQ, per germline.

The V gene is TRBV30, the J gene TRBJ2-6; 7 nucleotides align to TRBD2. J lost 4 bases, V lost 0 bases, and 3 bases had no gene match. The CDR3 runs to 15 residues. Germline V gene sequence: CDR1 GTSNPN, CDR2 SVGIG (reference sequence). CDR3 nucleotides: TGTGCCTGGAGTGTACTAGCGACCGGGGCCAACGTCCTGACTTTC. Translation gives CAWSVLATGANVLTF.

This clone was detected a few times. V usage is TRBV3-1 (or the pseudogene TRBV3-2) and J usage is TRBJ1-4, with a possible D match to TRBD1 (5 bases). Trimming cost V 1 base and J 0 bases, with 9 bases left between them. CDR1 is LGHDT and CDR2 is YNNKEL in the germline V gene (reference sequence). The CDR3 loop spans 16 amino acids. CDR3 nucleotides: TGTGCCAGCAGCCAAGTCAGGGCTCCAACTAATGAAAAACTGTTTTTT. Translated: CASSQVRAPTNEKLFF.

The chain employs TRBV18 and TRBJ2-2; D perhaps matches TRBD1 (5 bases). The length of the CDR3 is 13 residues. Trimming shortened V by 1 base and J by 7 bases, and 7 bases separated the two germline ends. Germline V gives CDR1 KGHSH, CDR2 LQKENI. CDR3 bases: TGTGCCAGCTCACCACAACAGGACGGGGAGCTGTTTTTT. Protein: CASSPQQDGELFF.

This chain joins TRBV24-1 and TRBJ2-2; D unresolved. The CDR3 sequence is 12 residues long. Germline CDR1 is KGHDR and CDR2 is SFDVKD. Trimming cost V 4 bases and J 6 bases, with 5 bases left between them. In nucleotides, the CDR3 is TGTGCCACCAGTGAGGCCGCCGGGGAGCTGTTTTTT. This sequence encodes CATSEAAGELFF.

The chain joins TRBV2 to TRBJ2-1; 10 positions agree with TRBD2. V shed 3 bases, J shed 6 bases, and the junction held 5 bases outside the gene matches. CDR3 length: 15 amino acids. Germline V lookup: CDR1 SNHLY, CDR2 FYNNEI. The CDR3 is CASSDDGLAANEQFF. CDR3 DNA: TGTGCCAGCAGTGATGATGGACTAGCGGCCAATGAGCAGTTCTTC.

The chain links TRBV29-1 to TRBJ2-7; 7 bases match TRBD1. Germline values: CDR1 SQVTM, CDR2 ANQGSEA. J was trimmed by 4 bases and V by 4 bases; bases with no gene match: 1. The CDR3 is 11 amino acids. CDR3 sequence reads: CSVGGQYEQYF. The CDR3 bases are TGCAGCGTTGGGGGACAGTACGAGCAGTACTTC.

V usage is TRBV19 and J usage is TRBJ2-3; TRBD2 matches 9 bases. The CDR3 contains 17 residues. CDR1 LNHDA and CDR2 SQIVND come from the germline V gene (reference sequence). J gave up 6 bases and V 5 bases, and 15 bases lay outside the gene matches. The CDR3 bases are TGTGCCAGTAGTGCCCGGCTAGGTAGCGGGAGTGGGGATACGCAGTATTTT. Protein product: CASSARLGSGSGDTQYF.

The CDR3 nucleotides read TGTGCCAGCAAGGGGACAGGGGCCACCGGGGAGCTGTTTTTT. This encodes CASKGTGATGELFF. The chain links TRBV6-5 to TRBJ2-2, with 10 bases fitting TRBD1. V shed 7 bases and J 4 bases; nucleotides not matched to a gene: 3. Germline CDR1 and CDR2: MNHEY and SVGAGI. The CDR3 is made up of 14 amino acids.

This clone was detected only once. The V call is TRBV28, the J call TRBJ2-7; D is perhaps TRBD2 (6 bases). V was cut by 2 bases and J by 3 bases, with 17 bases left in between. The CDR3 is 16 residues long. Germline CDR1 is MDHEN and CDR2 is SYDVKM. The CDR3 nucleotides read TGTGCCAGCAGTTTAGGTGCAGGGAGGAGGTTCTACGAGCAGTACTTC. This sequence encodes CASSLGAGRRFYEQYF.

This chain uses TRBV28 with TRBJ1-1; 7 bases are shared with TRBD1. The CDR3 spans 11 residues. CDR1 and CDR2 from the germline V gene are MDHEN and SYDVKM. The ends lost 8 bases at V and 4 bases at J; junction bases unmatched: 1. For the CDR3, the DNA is TGTGCCAGCCGGGACAGCACTGAAGCTTTCTTT. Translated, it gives CASRDSTEAFF.

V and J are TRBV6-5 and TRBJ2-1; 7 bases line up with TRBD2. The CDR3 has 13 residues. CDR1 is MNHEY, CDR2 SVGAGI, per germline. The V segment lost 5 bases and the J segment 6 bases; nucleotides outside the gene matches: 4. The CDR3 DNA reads TGTGCCAGCAGTATAGCGGGTGCCAATGAGCAGTTCTTC. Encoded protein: CASSIAGANEQFF.

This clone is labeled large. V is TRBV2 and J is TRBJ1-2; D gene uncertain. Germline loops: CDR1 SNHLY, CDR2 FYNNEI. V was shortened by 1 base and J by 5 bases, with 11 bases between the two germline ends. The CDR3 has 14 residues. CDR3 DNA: TGTGCCAGCAGTGAAGGGTGGGCACGATATGGCTACACCTTC. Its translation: CASSEGWARYGYTF.